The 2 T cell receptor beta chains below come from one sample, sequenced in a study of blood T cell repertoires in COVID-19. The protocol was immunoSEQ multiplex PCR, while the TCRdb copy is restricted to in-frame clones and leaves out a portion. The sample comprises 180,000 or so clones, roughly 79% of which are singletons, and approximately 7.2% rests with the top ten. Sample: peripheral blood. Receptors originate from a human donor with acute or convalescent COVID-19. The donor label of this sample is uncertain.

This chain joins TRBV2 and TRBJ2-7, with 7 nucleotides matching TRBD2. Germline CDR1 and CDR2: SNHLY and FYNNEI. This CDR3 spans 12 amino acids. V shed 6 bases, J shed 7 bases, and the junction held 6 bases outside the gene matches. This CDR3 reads CASRLGGEEQYF. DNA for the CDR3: TGTGCCAGCAGACTGGGGGGGGAGGAGCAGTACTTC.

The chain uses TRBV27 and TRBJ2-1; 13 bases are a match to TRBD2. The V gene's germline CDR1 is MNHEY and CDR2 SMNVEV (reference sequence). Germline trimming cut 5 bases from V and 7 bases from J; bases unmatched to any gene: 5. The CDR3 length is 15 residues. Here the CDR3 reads CASSPGLAGENEQFF. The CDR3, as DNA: TGTGCCAGCAGTCCTGGACTAGCGGGAGAAAATGAGCAGTTCTTC.